These 16 T cell receptor beta chains originate from one sample sequenced in a study of T cells in Graves' hyperthyroidism and ophthalmopathy (dated by TCRdb to between 2018 and 2021). Libraries were made using multiplex PCR. Instrument used: Illumina HiSeq 2000. Amplification of TCR beta CDR3 regions was carried out from RNA transcripts. The first round of RT-PCR for the TCR CDR3 was performed with the HTBI primer set and the Qiagen OneStep RT-PCR kit. TCRdb applied fastp at Q25 and MiXCR to the public reads, then kept only in-frame beta chains. Every entry covers one CDR3 protein and lists the most common genes and DNA from its rows. Counted in this sample were about 610,000 distinct CDR3 sequences; 16% of them appeared once. The top ten clones comprise less than 3.5% of the sample. Sequencing input: blood. Every receptor here comes from a woman aged 40 to 49 with Graves' ophthalmopathy.

This clonotype was found a few times. The chain recombines TRBV4-1 with TRBJ1-2; D may be TRBD1 (6 bases). Germline-derived CDR1 and CDR2 are MGHRA and YSYEKL. Trimming shortened V by 1 base and J by 9 bases, and 12 bases separated the two germline ends. The CDR3 is 13 amino acids. The CDR3 DNA sequence: TGCGCCAGCAGCCAAGCGGGGGCCCAGAGCTACACCTTC. Amino acids: CASSQAGAQSYTF.

This chain uses TRBV20-1 with TRBJ1-2, with D tentatively TRBD1 (5 bases). Germline V CDR1 and CDR2: DFQATT, SNEGSKA (reference sequence). Trimming left V 1 base short and J 7 bases short, with 7 bases between. The CDR3 spans 11 residues. CDR3 amino acids: CSARGGVGYTF. The CDR3 bases are TGCAGTGCTAGAGGGGGGGTTGGCTACACCTTC.

This clonotype was recorded a few times. V and J are TRBV6-2 or TRBV6-3 and TRBJ1-5, with 8 nucleotides matching TRBD1. V lost 2 bases to trimming and J lost 1 base; unmatched junction nucleotides: 10. There are 18 residues in the CDR3. CDR1 and CDR2 from the germline V gene are MNHEY and SVGEGT. In DNA form, the CDR3 reads TGTGCCAGCAGTTACACTTCACAGGGGGGCAGGAGCAATCAGCCCCAGCATTTT. The encoded protein is CASSYTSQGGRSNQPQHF.

For this clonotype: One end of the junction is discordant with germline, which a read error may explain. This chain connects TRBV12-5 to TRBJ2-1, with 11 nucleotides matching TRBD1. The germline gives CDR1 LGHNT, CDR2 FRNRAP. CDR3 size: 14 residues. CDR3 coding DNA: TGTGCTAGTGGTCCAGGACAGGGGGCAAATGAGCAGCTCTTC. Protein: CASGPGQGANEQLF.

This clonotype came up many times. The rearrangement links TRBV5-1 to TRBJ1-1, with D hard to call. The CDR3 loop spans 15 amino acids. Per the germline V gene, CDR1 is SGHRS and CDR2 is YFSETQ. Trimming took 3 bases from V and 3 from J, leaving 15 bases between them. The CDR3 region has the DNA TGCGCCAGCAGCTCCCTGGCGGGTAGTGACACTGAAGCTTTCTTT. Amino acids: CASSSLAGSDTEAFF. The full variable domain, completed using reference TRBV5-1 and TRBJ1-1, is KAGVTQTPRYLIKTRGQQVTLSCSPISGHRSVSWYQQTPGQGLQFLFEYFSETQRNKGNFPGRFSGRQFSNSRSEMNVSTLELGDSALYLCASSSLAGSDTEAFFGQGTRLTVV.

This clonotype was counted at least ten times. The V and J genes are TRBV3-1 and TRBJ2-3; D unclear. V lost 0 bases and J lost 2, with 12 bases in between. The CDR3 contains 16 residues. Germline-derived CDR1 and CDR2 are LGHDT and YNNKEL (reference sequence). Here the CDR3 reads CASSQEGGSHTDTQYF. The CDR3 DNA is TGTGCCAGCAGCCAAGAGGGTGGCTCTCACACAGATACGCAGTATTTT.

This clonotype has a handful of counts. This sequence joins TRBV29-1 and TRBJ2-2; a possible D gene is TRBD2 (6 bases). The CDR3 runs 13 residues. From germline, CDR1 is SQVTM and CDR2 ANQGSEA. V lost 8 bases and J 1 base, leaving 11 bases between the germline ends. This chain's CDR3 is CSIYSGNTGELFF. The CDR3 DNA follows: TGCAGCATATATAGCGGGAACACCGGGGAGCTGTTTTTT.

This clonotype was counted ten times or more. This sequence joins TRBV7-3 and TRBJ2-3; 10 bases align to TRBD2. The CDR3 spans 16 residues. The V gene's germline CDR1 is SGHTA and CDR2 FQGTGA. Losses at the gene ends were 2 bases for V and 4 bases for J; bases not matched to a gene: 6. DNA of the CDR3: TGTGCCAGCAGCTTATGGCTAGCGGGAGCCGCAGATACGCAGTATTTT. Protein sequence: CASSLWLAGAADTQYF. Filled out from reference TRBV7-3 and TRBJ2-3, the complete variable domain reads GAGVSQTPSNKVTEKGKYVELRCDPISGHTALYWYRQSLGQGPEFLIYFQGTGAADDSGLPNDRFFAVRPEGSVSTLKIQRTERGDSAVYLCASSLWLAGAADTQYFGPGTRLTVL.

This clonotype has just a few counts. The chain joins TRBV28 to TRBJ1-4, with D tentatively TRBD1 (5 bases). Trimming shortened V by 6 bases and J by 8 bases, and 19 bases separated the two germline ends. Looked up from germline, CDR1 is MDHEN and CDR2 is SYDVKM. This CDR3 is 15 amino acids long. CDR3 residues: CASRTVGPPEEKLFF. The CDR3 DNA reads as TGTGCCAGCAGGACCGTGGGACCTCCAGAAGAAAAACTGTTTTTT.

There are a few counts of this clonotype. The V gene is TRBV6-5, the J gene TRBJ1-1, with D uncertain. Germline assignment: CDR1 MNHEY and CDR2 SVGAGI. Trimming cost V 4 bases and J 0 bases, with 9 bases left between them. The CDR3 totals 14 residues. Written as DNA, the CDR3 is TGTGCCAGCAGTTCCCGGACCTTGAACACTGAAGCTTTCTTT. Its protein product is CASSSRTLNTEAFF.

This clonotype came up many times. The chain is built from TRBV18 and TRBJ1-5, with D unclear. V lost 5 bases and J lost 7, with 12 bases in between. Germline assignment: CDR1 KGHSH and CDR2 LQKENI. This CDR3 contains 13 residues. The CDR3 DNA reads TGTGCCAGCTCAGCGGGGTGGGGACAGCCCCAGCATTTT. Its translation is CASSAGWGQPQHF.

This clonotype showed up just a few times. This chain connects TRBV19 to TRBJ1-2; 12 bases fit TRBD1. This CDR3 has 14 amino acids. Germline CDR1 LNHDA, CDR2 SQIVND (reference sequence). V lost 3 bases to trimming and J lost 8 bases; unmatched junction nucleotides: 4. The CDR3: CASSIGTGGIGYTF. The DNA for the CDR3 is TGTGCCAGTAGTATCGGGACAGGGGGCATCGGCTACACCTTC.

As regards this clonotype: A read error is possible here, since a much larger clone lies one base away. The chain uses TRBV3-1 and TRBJ2-6, with D perhaps matching TRBD1 (5 bases). This CDR3 is built from 15 residues. Germline V gene lookup returns CDR1 LGHDT and CDR2 YNNKEL (reference sequence). For the CDR3, the DNA is TGTGCCAGCAGCCAAGAAGGGTCTGGGGCCAACGTCCCGACTTTC. Amino acid sequence: CASSQEGSGANVPTF.

This clonotype was seen repeatedly, ten times or more. The V call is TRBV5-1, the J call TRBJ2-1; D is possibly TRBD2 (6 bases). CDR3 size: 15 residues. Trimming removed 0 bases from V and 1 base from J, with 8 bases in between. The germline V gene has CDR1 SGHRS and CDR2 YFSETQ. Written as DNA, the CDR3 is TGCGCCAGCAGCTTGGAAGGGACTTCCTACAATGAGCAGTTCTTC. It translates to CASSLEGTSYNEQFF.

This clonotype was observed at least ten times. The chain is built from TRBV3-1 and TRBJ2-2, with D hard to call. V dropped 4 bases and J dropped 2 bases, with 2 bases sitting between them. This CDR3 is built from 12 residues. The germline CDR1 and CDR2 sequences are LGHDT and YNNKEL (reference sequence). This chain's CDR3 is CASSRNTGELFF. DNA of the CDR3: TGTGCCAGCAGCCGTAACACCGGGGAGCTGTTTTTT.

This clonotype appeared many times. The chain has TRBV28 and TRBJ2-4; 7 nucleotides line up with TRBD2. The CDR3 length is 22 residues. Germline loops: CDR1 MDHEN, CDR2 SYDVKM. The junction had 25 bases not matched to a gene; V was cut back by 5 bases and J by 0 bases. DNA of the CDR3: TGTGCCAGCAGTCCAAAAGCCCTAACCCCACGAGCGGGAAATCTAGCCAAAAACATTCAGTACTTC. It encodes CASSPKALTPRAGNLAKNIQYF.